The rows below give T cell receptor beta chains drawn from one sample of a study of technical replicates of blood from several donors. Clones were read by immunoSEQ multiplex PCR, and TCRdb kept only the in-frame ones, dropping some. The table includes tens of thousands of clones, 86% detected once. Sequencing was carried out using PBMCs. The receptors shown here come from a human donor in good health. Some clones in this sample may be carry-over from other donors' samples. CDR3s include the opening cysteine and the closing phenylalanine or tryptophan. D genes are given only for firm matches. Clone sizes are given selectively: once, few, many, or a class where the clone is expanded.

D: TRBD1; J: TRBJ2-3; size: NA; V: TRBV18; CDR3: CASSGTGYTDTQYF; DNA: TGTGCCAGCTCAGGGACAGGGTACACAGATACGCAGTATTTT
D: NA; J: TRBJ2-3; size: NA; V: TRBV10-3; CDR3: CAINPQGRRTDTQYF; DNA: TGTGCCATCAACCCCCAGGGGCGGCGCACAGATACGCAGTATTTT
D: NA; J: TRBJ2-7; size: NA; V: TRBV4-1; CDR3: CASSQDRTPSEEQYF; DNA: TGCGCCAGCAGCCAAGATCGGACACCCTCGGAAGAGCAGTACTTC
D: NA; J: TRBJ1-3; size: NA; V: TRBV7-8; CDR3: CASSRTANSRASGNTIYF; DNA: TGTGCCAGCAGCCGAACAGCGAATTCGCGGGCCTCTGGAAACACCATATATTTT
D: NA; J: TRBJ2-6; size: NA; V: TRBV12-5; CDR3: CASGLGWGAFSGANVLTF; DNA: TGTGCTAGTGGTTTGGGGTGGGGAGCGTTCTCTGGGGCCAACGTCCTGACTTTC
D: TRBD1; J: TRBJ2-7; size: once; V: TRBV7-9; CDR3: CASSYRDRGYEQYF; DNA: TGTGCCAGCAGCTACCGGGACAGGGGGTACGAGCAGTACTTC
D: NA; J: TRBJ1-1; size: few; V: TRBV23-1; CDR3: CASSQRNTEAFF; DNA: TGCGCCAGCAGTCAACGGAACACTGAAGCTTTCTTT
D: NA; J: TRBJ2-5; size: NA; V: TRBV5-1; CDR3: CASSLGAETQYF; DNA: TGCGCCAGCAGCTTGGGAGCAGAGACCCAGTACTTC
D: NA; J: TRBJ2-7; size: NA; V: TRBV30; CDR3: CAWSVRVGLEQYF; DNA: TGTGCCTGGAGTGTACGGGTCGGTCTCGAGCAGTACTTC
D: NA; J: TRBJ2-7; size: NA; V: TRBV5-1; CDR3: CASSYGGGADYEQYF; DNA: TGCGCCAGCAGCTATGGAGGGGGGGCCGATTACGAGCAGTACTTC
D: TRBD2; J: TRBJ2-1; size: NA; V: TRBV4-3; CDR3: CASSQDRLAGTEQFF; DNA: TGCGCCAGCAGCCAAGATAGGCTAGCGGGAACAGAGCAGTTCTTC
D: NA; J: TRBJ2-1; size: NA; V: TRBV20-1; CDR3: CSVVRGEQFF; DNA: TGCAGTGTTGTACGCGGTGAGCAGTTCTTC
D: NA; J: TRBJ1-1; size: NA; V: TRBV29-1; CDR3: CSPLRGKSFF; DNA: TGCAGCCCACTTCGGGGGAAGTCTTTCTTT
D: TRBD1; J: TRBJ1-1; size: NA; V: TRBV2; CDR3: CASHRTGGNTEAFF; DNA: TGTGCCAGCCACCGGACAGGGGGGAACACTGAAGCTTTCTTT
D: TRBD1; J: TRBJ1-2; size: NA; V: TRBV6-1; CDR3: CASSEGTGGSNYGYTF; DNA: TGTGCCAGCAGTGAAGGAACAGGGGGCAGTAACTATGGCTACACCTTC
D: NA; J: TRBJ1-5; size: NA; V: TRBV30; CDR3: CAWSVRGLGQPQHF; DNA: TGTGCCTGGAGTGTACGGGGTTTGGGTCAGCCCCAGCATTTT
D: NA; J: TRBJ1-2; size: once; V: TRBV6-6; CDR3: CASRAGGGVYGYTF; DNA: TGTGCCAGCAGGGCCGGGGGGGGCGTCTATGGCTACACCTTC
D: NA; J: TRBJ1-2; size: NA; V: TRBV6-5; CDR3: CASSYTINYGYTF; DNA: TGTGCCAGCAGTTACACAATTAACTATGGCTACACCTTC
D: TRBD2; J: TRBJ2-3; size: NA; V: TRBV6-5; CDR3: CASRTSGRLDTQYF; DNA: TGTGCCAGCAGAACTAGCGGGAGGTTAGATACGCAGTATTTT
D: NA; J: TRBJ2-7; size: NA; V: TRBV7-8; CDR3: CASSLSSSYGTYSYEQYF; DNA: TGTGCCAGCAGCTTAAGCTCGAGCTACGGGACTTATTCCTACGAGCAGTACTTC
D: TRBD2; J: TRBJ2-2; size: NA; V: TRBV15; CDR3: CATSTTGGRGTGELFF; DNA: TGTGCCACCAGCACGACGGGGGGGCGTGGCACCGGGGAGCTGTTTTTT
D: NA; J: TRBJ1-5; size: NA; V: TRBV27; CDR3: CASSLSVGGGRNQPQHF; DNA: TGTGCCAGCAGTTTATCGGTTGGGGGAGGGCGTAATCAGCCCCAGCATTTT
D: TRBD2; J: TRBJ2-1; size: NA; V: TRBV7-2; CDR3: CASSLLGGGHEQFF; DNA: TGTGCCAGCAGCTTATTGGGCGGGGGGCATGAGCAGTTCTTC
D: NA; J: TRBJ1-6; size: NA; V: TRBV6-5; CDR3: CASSRLRGYNSPLHF; DNA: TGTGCCAGCAGCCGCCTGAGGGGGTATAATTCACCCCTCCACTTT
D: NA; J: TRBJ2-2; size: NA; V: TRBV7-3; CDR3: CASSSLGGMTGELFF; DNA: TGTGCCAGCAGCTCCCTCGGGGGTATGACCGGGGAGCTGTTTTTT
D: NA; J: TRBJ2-5; size: NA; V: TRBV6-6; CDR3: CASSFEEGGGETQYF; DNA: TGTGCCAGCAGCTTTGAGGAGGGTGGGGGAGAGACCCAGTACTTC
D: TRBD1; J: TRBJ1-6; size: NA; V: TRBV7-3; CDR3: CASRNQPGQGTFSPLHF; DNA: TGTGCCAGCAGAAACCAACCGGGACAGGGGACGTTTTCACCCCTCCACTTT
D: TRBD1; J: TRBJ2-6; size: NA; V: TRBV7-3; CDR3: CASSSPDRGRGANVLTF; DNA: TGTGCCAGCAGCTCCCCGGACAGGGGGCGTGGGGCCAACGTCCTGACTTTC
D: TRBD2; J: TRBJ2-1; size: NA; V: TRBV4-3; CDR3: CASSQGSGVIGGGNEQFF; DNA: TGCGCCAGCAGCCAAGGGAGTGGAGTGATAGGCGGGGGAAATGAGCAGTTCTTC
D: NA; J: TRBJ1-5; size: NA; V: TRBV4-1; CDR3: CASSRQRGQPQHF; DNA: TGCGCCAGCAGCCGGCAGCGCGGTCAGCCCCAGCATTTT
D: NA; J: TRBJ1-1; size: NA; V: TRBV19; CDR3: CASSTGQWNTEAFF; DNA: TGTGCCAGTAGTACCGGACAGTGGAACACTGAAGCTTTCTTT
D: TRBD1; J: TRBJ2-1; size: NA; V: TRBV2; CDR3: CASSDPDRGIYNEQFF; DNA: TGTGCCAGCAGTGATCCGGACAGGGGGATTTACAATGAGCAGTTCTTC
D: NA; J: TRBJ2-2; size: NA; V: TRBV18; CDR3: CASSAESTGELFF; DNA: TGTGCCAGCTCAGCAGAAAGCACCGGGGAGCTGTTTTTT
D: TRBD2; J: TRBJ2-3; size: NA; V: TRBV7-6; CDR3: CASSLRSSGRDTQYF; DNA: TGTGCCAGCAGCTTAAGGAGTAGCGGGAGGGATACGCAGTATTTT
D: NA; J: TRBJ1-2; size: NA; V: TRBV18; CDR3: CASSPGEGGFGYTF; DNA: TGTGCCAGCTCACCCGGTGAGGGAGGATTCGGCTACACCTTC
D: NA; J: TRBJ2-5; size: NA; V: TRBV6-1; CDR3: CASSGQIQETQYF; DNA: TGTGCCAGCAGTGGACAGATCCAAGAGACCCAGTACTTC
D: NA; J: TRBJ2-3; size: NA; V: TRBV5-1; CDR3: CASSLGASMEDTQYF; DNA: TGCGCCAGCAGCTTGGGGGCTAGCATGGAAGATACGCAGTATTTT
D: TRBD1; J: TRBJ2-2; size: NA; V: TRBV5-8; CDR3: CASSTGDRGNTGELFF; DNA: TGTGCCAGCAGCACGGGGGACAGGGGGAACACCGGGGAGCTGTTTTTT
D: TRBD2; J: TRBJ2-2; size: NA; V: TRBV4-2; CDR3: CASSQALGGSVGELFF; DNA: TGTGCCAGCAGCCAAGCTCTGGGCGGGAGCGTCGGGGAGCTGTTTTTT
D: NA; J: TRBJ1-2; size: NA; V: TRBV4-2; CDR3: CASSQAQSRDTIYYGYTF; DNA: TGTGCCAGCAGCCAAGCTCAGAGCCGGGACACCATATACTATGGCTACACCTTC
D: NA; J: TRBJ1-1; size: NA; V: TRBV19; CDR3: CASSVTKGTEAFF; DNA: TGTGCCAGTAGTGTGACAAAGGGGACTGAAGCTTTCTTT
D: NA; J: TRBJ1-2; size: NA; V: TRBV5-6; CDR3: CASSLGGSYGYTF; DNA: TGTGCCAGCAGCTTGGGAGGGAGCTATGGCTACACCTTC
D: NA; J: TRBJ1-5; size: few; V: TRBV15; CDR3: CATSRLLRGPQHF; DNA: TGTGCCACCAGCAGGTTACTGCGCGGACCCCAGCATTTT
D: TRBD1; J: TRBJ1-6; size: NA; V: TRBV7-8; CDR3: CASSLGQGSAPLHF; DNA: TGTGCCAGCAGCTTGGGACAGGGGTCTGCTCCCCTCCACTTT
D: TRBD1; J: TRBJ2-1; size: NA; V: TRBV7-9; CDR3: CASSGSWTGIYNEQFF; DNA: TGTGCCAGCAGCGGGAGCTGGACAGGAATATACAATGAGCAGTTCTTC
D: TRBD1; J: TRBJ2-7; size: NA; V: TRBV30; CDR3: CAWSAWDRGYEQYF; DNA: TGTGCCTGGAGTGCATGGGACAGGGGCTACGAGCAGTACTTC
D: TRBD2; J: TRBJ2-2; size: NA; V: TRBV19; CDR3: CASSILAGGQPGELFF; DNA: TGTGCCAGTAGTATCCTAGCGGGAGGGCAGCCCGGGGAGCTGTTTTTT
D: TRBD2; J: TRBJ2-5; size: NA; V: TRBV15; CDR3: CATSRGAAGSQETQYF; DNA: TGTGCCACCAGCAGAGGAGCAGCGGGAAGTCAAGAGACCCAGTACTTC
D: TRBD2; J: TRBJ2-7; size: NA; V: TRBV30; CDR3: CAWSVRSGRGYEQYF; DNA: TGTGCCTGGAGTGTACGTTCCGGGAGGGGGTACGAGCAGTACTTC
D: NA; J: TRBJ1-2; size: NA; V: TRBV7-2; CDR3: CASSSDKIYGYTF; DNA: TGTGCCAGCAGTTCGGACAAGATCTATGGCTACACCTTC
D: TRBD2; J: TRBJ2-7; size: NA; V: TRBV18; CDR3: CASSPSGLAGGGSEQYF; DNA: TGTGCCAGCTCACCAAGTGGACTAGCGGGAGGTGGCTCCGAGCAGTACTTC